This T cell receptor beta chain was identified in a study of blood T cell repertoires in COVID-19. Study-level background: Spain, Italy and the United States supplied samples that represented acute and convalescent COVID-19.

Only in-frame clones appear in the TCRdb table, and some are missing; sequencing was by immunoSEQ multiplex PCR. The sample comprises around 80,000 clones, 75% to 95% of which are singletons, and roughly 0.72% rests with the top ten. CDR1 and CDR2 (germline): MNHEY, SMNVEV (reference sequence). V trimming: 8 bases; J trimming: 2 bases; junction bases outside the gene matches: 7. The CDR3 is 15 amino acids. The chain couples TRBV27 to TRBJ2-3; 10 bases map to TRBD2. The clonotype was recovered from an elderly woman with acute or convalescent COVID-19. Sequenced: peripheral blood. CDR3 region: CASGLAGDATDTQYF. As DNA, the CDR3 is TGTGCCAGCGGTCTAGCGGGGGACGCCACAGATACGCAGTATTTT.